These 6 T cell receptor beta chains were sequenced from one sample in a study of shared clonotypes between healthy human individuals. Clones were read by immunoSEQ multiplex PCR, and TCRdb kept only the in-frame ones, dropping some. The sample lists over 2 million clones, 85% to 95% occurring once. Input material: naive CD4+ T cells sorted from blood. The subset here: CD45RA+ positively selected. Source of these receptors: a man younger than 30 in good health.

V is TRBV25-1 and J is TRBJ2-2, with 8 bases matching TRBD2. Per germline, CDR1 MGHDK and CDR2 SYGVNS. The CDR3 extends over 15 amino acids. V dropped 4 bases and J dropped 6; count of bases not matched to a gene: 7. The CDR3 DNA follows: TGTGCCAGCAGTGGTCCGGGACTAGGGTCCGGGGAGCTGTTTTTT. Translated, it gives CASSGPGLGSGELFF.

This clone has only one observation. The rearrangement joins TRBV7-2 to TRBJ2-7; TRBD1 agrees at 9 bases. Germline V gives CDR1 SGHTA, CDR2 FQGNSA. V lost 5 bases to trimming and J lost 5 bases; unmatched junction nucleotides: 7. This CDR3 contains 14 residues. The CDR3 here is CASSPDRGAHEQYF. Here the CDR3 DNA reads TGTGCCAGCAGCCCCGACAGGGGGGCCCACGAGCAGTACTTC. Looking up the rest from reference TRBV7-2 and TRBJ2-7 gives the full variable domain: GAGVSQSPSNKVTEKGKDVELRCDPISGHTALYWYRQSLGQGLEFLIYFQGNSAPDKSGLPSDRFSAERTGGSVSTLTIQRTQQEDSAVYLCASSPDRGAHEQYFGPGTRLTVT.

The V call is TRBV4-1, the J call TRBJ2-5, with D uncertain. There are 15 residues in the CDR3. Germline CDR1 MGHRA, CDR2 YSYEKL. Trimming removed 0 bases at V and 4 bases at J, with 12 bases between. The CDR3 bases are TGCGCCAGCAGCCAAGATGGGCGGCTGGGAGAGACCCAGTACTTC. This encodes CASSQDGRLGETQYF.

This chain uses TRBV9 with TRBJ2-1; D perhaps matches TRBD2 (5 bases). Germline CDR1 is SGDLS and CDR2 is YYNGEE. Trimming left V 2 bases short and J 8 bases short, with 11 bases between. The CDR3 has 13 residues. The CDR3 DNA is TGTGCCAGCAGCGTGGGAGTCACCCATGAGCAGTTCTTC. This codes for CASSVGVTHEQFF.

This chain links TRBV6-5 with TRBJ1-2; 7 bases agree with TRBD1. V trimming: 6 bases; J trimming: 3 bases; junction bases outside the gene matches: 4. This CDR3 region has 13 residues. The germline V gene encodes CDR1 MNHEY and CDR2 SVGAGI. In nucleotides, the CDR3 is TGTGCCAGCAGAGCGACAGGGCACTATGGCTACACCTTC. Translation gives CASRATGHYGYTF.

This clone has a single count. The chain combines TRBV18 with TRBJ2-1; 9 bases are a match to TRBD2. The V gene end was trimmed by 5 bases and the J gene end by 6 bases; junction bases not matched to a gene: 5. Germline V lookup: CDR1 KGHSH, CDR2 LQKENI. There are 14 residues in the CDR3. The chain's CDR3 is CASSDSGRVNEQFF. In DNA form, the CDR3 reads TGTGCCAGCTCAGATAGCGGGAGAGTCAATGAGCAGTTCTTC.